The rows below give T cell receptor beta chains drawn from one sample of a study of blood T cell repertoires in COVID-19. Measured with immunoSEQ multiplex PCR; TCRdb has only the in-frame clones, and not every one. This table has about 130,000 clones, approximately 89% appearing once. Sequences were obtained from peripheral blood. These receptors were obtained from a woman aged 55-75 years with acute or convalescent COVID-19. Both conserved end residues are part of each CDR3. D genes are given only for firm matches. Only some rows state a clone size, as once, few, many or a class for expanded clones.

j_call: TRBJ2-1
clone_size: NA
d_call: TRBD2
v_call: TRBV7-3
cdr3_nt: TGTGCCAGCTCCCTGGGGAGCGGGAGTGGGTACAATGAGCAGTTCTTC
cdr3_aa: CASSLGSGSGYNEQFF

j_call: TRBJ2-1
clone_size: NA
d_call: NA
v_call: TRBV7-9
cdr3_nt: TGTGCCAGCAGCCTCTCCGCGGGTGAGCAGTTCTTC
cdr3_aa: CASSLSAGEQFF

j_call: TRBJ2-7
clone_size: NA
d_call: TRBD1
v_call: TRBV6-5
cdr3_nt: TGTGCCAGCAGACGCGGACAGGTTTCCTACGAGCAGTACTTC
cdr3_aa: CASRRGQVSYEQYF

j_call: TRBJ1-2
clone_size: NA
d_call: NA
v_call: TRBV18
cdr3_nt: TGTGCCAGCTCACCAGAACAGGGAGACTATGGCTACACCTTC
cdr3_aa: CASSPEQGDYGYTF

j_call: TRBJ2-7
clone_size: NA
d_call: NA
v_call: TRBV15
cdr3_nt: TGTGCCACCAGCAGAGATGATAGCGGCACCTACGAGCAGTACTTC
cdr3_aa: CATSRDDSGTYEQYF

j_call: TRBJ1-6
clone_size: NA
d_call: NA
v_call: TRBV20-1
cdr3_nt: TGCAGTGCTAGTCTGGGACATGGAAATTCACCCCTCCACTTT
cdr3_aa: CSASLGHGNSPLHF

j_call: TRBJ1-2
clone_size: once
d_call: NA
v_call: TRBV7-2
cdr3_nt: TGTGCCAGCAGCTTAGACACCGCTCCTGGCTACACCTTC
cdr3_aa: CASSLDTAPGYTF

j_call: TRBJ1-1
clone_size: NA
d_call: TRBD1
v_call: TRBV10-3
cdr3_nt: TGTGCCATCAGCCAGGGGGCTAAGAACACTGAAGCTTTCTTT
cdr3_aa: CAISQGAKNTEAFF

j_call: TRBJ1-2
clone_size: NA
d_call: NA
v_call: TRBV28
cdr3_nt: TGTGCCAGCAGTTTATCAGGGGCCAAAATTTATGGCTACACCTTC
cdr3_aa: CASSLSGAKIYGYTF

j_call: TRBJ2-7
clone_size: NA
d_call: TRBD2
v_call: TRBV27
cdr3_nt: TGTGCCAGCAGTCTCTCTAGCGGGATATTGAACTACGAGCAGTACTTC
cdr3_aa: CASSLSSGILNYEQYF

j_call: TRBJ1-2
clone_size: NA
d_call: TRBD1
v_call: TRBV4-1
cdr3_nt: TGCGCCAGCAGCCAAGATTTTGGGACAGGCTATGGCTACACCTTC
cdr3_aa: CASSQDFGTGYGYTF

j_call: TRBJ2-1
clone_size: NA
d_call: TRBD2
v_call: TRBV6-5
cdr3_nt: TGTGCCAGCAGTTACTCTAGCGGGAGGGCCTCTCTATTCTTC
cdr3_aa: CASSYSSGRASLFF

j_call: TRBJ1-4
clone_size: NA
d_call: TRBD1
v_call: TRBV9
cdr3_nt: TGTGCCAGCAGCGTAGCTTTGGACAGGGTTGAAAAACTGTTTTTT
cdr3_aa: CASSVALDRVEKLFF

j_call: TRBJ2-1
clone_size: NA
d_call: NA
v_call: TRBV9
cdr3_nt: TGTGCCAGCAGCGTAGTTCCGGGTCAGAGCTCCTACAATGAGCAGTTCTTC
cdr3_aa: CASSVVPGQSSYNEQFF

j_call: TRBJ1-1
clone_size: NA
d_call: TRBD1
v_call: TRBV5-1
cdr3_nt: TGCGCCAGCAGGGCCGGGACAGAGAACACTGAAGCTTTCTTT
cdr3_aa: CASRAGTENTEAFF

j_call: TRBJ1-5
clone_size: NA
d_call: NA
v_call: TRBV28
cdr3_nt: TGTGCCAGCAGAATGTCGGGGGGCCTCAATCAGCCCCAGCATTTT
cdr3_aa: CASRMSGGLNQPQHF

j_call: TRBJ2-1
clone_size: NA
d_call: TRBD2
v_call: TRBV4-1
cdr3_nt: TGCGCCAGCCGCTCCGGGACTAGCGTCTACAATGAGCAGTTCTTC
cdr3_aa: CASRSGTSVYNEQFF

j_call: TRBJ2-2
clone_size: NA
d_call: NA
v_call: TRBV5-1
cdr3_nt: TGCGCCAGCAGCCGTACCGTAGGAGGGAACACCGGGGAGCTGTTTTTT
cdr3_aa: CASSRTVGGNTGELFF

j_call: TRBJ1-2
clone_size: NA
d_call: NA
v_call: TRBV9
cdr3_nt: TGTGCCAGCAGCGCTGCCCCAACAGCATTATCTAACTATGGCTACACCTTC
cdr3_aa: CASSAAPTALSNYGYTF

j_call: TRBJ2-1
clone_size: NA
d_call: TRBD1
v_call: TRBV18
cdr3_nt: TGTGCCAGCTCACCCCGGGACAGGGTCTACAATGAGCAGTTCTTC
cdr3_aa: CASSPRDRVYNEQFF

j_call: TRBJ1-2
clone_size: NA
d_call: TRBD1
v_call: TRBV28
cdr3_nt: TGTGCCAGCAGTTTAGTGGACAGGGGGCGAAGGAACTATGGCTACACCTTC
cdr3_aa: CASSLVDRGRRNYGYTF